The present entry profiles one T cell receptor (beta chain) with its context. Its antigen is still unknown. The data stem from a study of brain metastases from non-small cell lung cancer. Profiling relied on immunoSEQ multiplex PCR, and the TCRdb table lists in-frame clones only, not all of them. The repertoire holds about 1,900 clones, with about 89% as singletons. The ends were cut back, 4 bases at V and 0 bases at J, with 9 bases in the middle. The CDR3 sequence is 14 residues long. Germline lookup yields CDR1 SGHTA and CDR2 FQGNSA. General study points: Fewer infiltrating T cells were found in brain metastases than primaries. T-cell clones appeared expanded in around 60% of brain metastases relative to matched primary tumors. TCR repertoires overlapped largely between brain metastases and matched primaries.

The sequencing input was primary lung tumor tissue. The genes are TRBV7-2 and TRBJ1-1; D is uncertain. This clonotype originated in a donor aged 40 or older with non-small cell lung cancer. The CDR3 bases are TGTGCCAGCAGCTCAAGCAGACTGAACACTGAAGCTTTCTTT. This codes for CASSSSRLNTEAFF.